The T cell receptor beta chain under discussion was sequenced for a study of T-cell reconstitution after alpha-beta-depleted transplantation in children. Construction of the TCRbeta library involved unique molecular identifiers. A single record per CDR3 protein comes from TCRdb applying MiXCR to the PCR reads. The sample carries some 26,000 distinct CDR3 sequences, 15% to 20% recorded once. Per the germline V gene, CDR1 is MNHEY and CDR2 is SMNVEV (reference sequence). The CDR3 totals 12 residues. V trimming: 6 bases; J trimming: 12 bases; junction bases outside the gene matches: 8. The V call is TRBV27, the J call TRBJ2-1; 7 bases are a match to TRBD2. Sequences were derived from PBMCs, mostly from graft donor cells, sampled 60 days after TCRalphabeta/CD19-depleted stem cell transplant. The sequence derives from a male patient between 2 and 15 years old who had a stem cell transplant for acute lymphoblastic leukemia, so the T cells may come from the graft donor. CDR3 in DNA: TGTGCCAGCAGCGACGCGTGGGGGGGGCAGTTCTTC. Protein product: CASSDAWGGQFF.